These 27 T cell receptor beta chains were all obtained from the same sample, sequenced in a study of blood T cells in healthy people across ages. It was with a sample-barcoded 5' primer and a J-beta primer mix that a second PCR of roughly 6 to 11 cycles was run. TCRdb itself ran the 5' RACE reads through MiXCR, one entry per CDR3 protein. The sample holds hundreds of thousands of distinct CDR3 sequences; 52% are singletons and the top ten take roughly 14%. The sequencing sample was made of blood. All receptors come from a woman of 80 years or more in good health.

This clonotype was detected once. This may arise from a read error, as a much more abundant clone is one base away. The chain joins TRBV20-1 to TRBJ2-1; D perhaps matches TRBD1 (6 bases). Germline CDR1 is DFQATT and CDR2 is SNEGSKA (reference sequence). The V end was cut by 4 bases, the J end by 8 bases, with 21 bases between. This CDR3 spans 15 amino acids. Written as DNA, the CDR3 is TGCAGTGCTACGGACAGTTCCATAAATTACCATGAGCAGTTCTTC. Its protein is CSATDSSINYHEQFF.

This clonotype was counted only a few times. The rearrangement joins TRBV10-3 to TRBJ2-3; 12 bases are a match to TRBD2. The CDR3 has 15 amino acids. In germline, CDR1 is ENHRY, CDR2 SYGVKD. After removal of 6 bases from V and 1 base from J, the junction contained 2 bases not matched to a gene. The CDR3 loop is CAISWTSGGTDTQYF. The CDR3 bases are TGTGCCATCAGCTGGACTAGCGGGGGCACAGATACGCAGTATTTT.

This clonotype was seen ten or more times. The chain combines TRBV12-3 or TRBV12-4 with TRBJ2-3; no clear D gene. V shed 10 bases and J shed 0 bases, with 11 bases lying between them. There are 13 residues in the CDR3. The CDR3 protein is CAISSTSTDTQYF. CDR3 nucleotides: TGTGCCATCTCCTCGACGAGCACAGATACGCAGTATTTT.

The V call is TRBV28, the J call TRBJ2-6; TRBD1 is a possible D gene (6 bases). The V and J ends lost 7 bases and 0 bases respectively, with 10 bases between them. Germline V gene lookup returns CDR1 MDHEN and CDR2 SYDVKM. This CDR3 region has 15 residues. CDR3 loop: CASIQGSSGANVLTF. The CDR3 nucleotides read TGTGCCAGCATTCAGGGGAGCTCTGGGGCCAACGTCCTGACTTTC. The variable domain in full, completed from reference TRBV28 and TRBJ2-6, reads DVKVTQSSRYLVKRTGEKVFLECVQDMDHENMFWYRQDPGLGLRLIYFSYDVKMKEKGDIPEGYSVSREKKERFSLILESASTNQTSMYLCASIQGSSGANVLTFGAGSRLTVL.

This clonotype has only a few counts. The rearrangement uses TRBV7-2 and TRBJ2-2; D remains ambiguous. From germline, CDR1 is SGHTA and CDR2 FQGNSA. Trimming took off 0 bases at V and 1 base at J, with 6 bases between the two ends. The length of the CDR3 is 15 residues. The CDR3 region has the DNA TGTGCCAGCAGCTTAGCCCACAAGAACACCGGGGAGCTGTTTTTT. Translation gives CASSLAHKNTGELFF.

The chain carries TRBV7-2 and TRBJ2-1; 10 nucleotides agree with TRBD1. V lost 6 bases to trimming and J lost 8 bases; unmatched junction nucleotides: 13. This CDR3 has 16 residues. CDR1 SGHTA and CDR2 FQGNSA come from the germline V gene. In DNA form, the CDR3 reads TGTGCCAGCAGAAAATCCGGGACAGGGGAACTCTATGAGCAGTTCTTC. Amino acids: CASRKSGTGELYEQFF.

This rearrangement joins TRBV10-3 to TRBJ2-1; 9 bases align to TRBD1. This CDR3 contains 15 residues. Trimming took 4 bases from V and 7 from J; bases not matched to a gene: 8. Per germline, CDR1 ENHRY and CDR2 SYGVKD. This chain's CDR3 is CAISAATGGLNEQFF. In DNA, the CDR3 is TGTGCCATCAGTGCGGCGACAGGGGGTTTGAATGAGCAGTTCTTC.

The chain carries TRBV5-4 and TRBJ2-4; D may be TRBD1 (5 bases). Germline CDR1 SGHNT, CDR2 YYREEE (reference sequence). V lost 0 bases, J lost 7 bases, and 11 bases lay in between. The CDR3 spans 14 residues. CDR3 sequence (DNA): TGTGCCAGCAGCTTGGTAGGGGATAGGAACATTCAGTACTTC. This encodes CASSLVGDRNIQYF.

This clonotype was seen a handful of times. V is TRBV5-1 and J is TRBJ1-4; D is perhaps TRBD1 (6 bases). Trimming took 3 bases from V and 5 from J, leaving 11 bases between them. CDR1 and CDR2 (germline): SGHRS, YFSETQ. CDR3 length equals 14 residues. Here the CDR3 reads CASSSGTKNEKLFF. Here the CDR3 DNA reads TGCGCCAGCAGCTCCGGGACAAAAAATGAAAAACTGTTTTTT. Variable domain in full (rest from reference TRBV5-1 and TRBJ1-4): KAGVTQTPRYLIKTRGQQVTLSCSPISGHRSVSWYQQTPGQGLQFLFEYFSETQRNKGNFPGRFSGRQFSNSRSEMNVSTLELGDSALYLCASSSGTKNEKLFFGSGTQLSVL.

V usage is TRBV2 and J usage is TRBJ1-5; D gene ambiguous. From germline, CDR1 is SNHLY and CDR2 FYNNEI. V was cut by 7 bases and J by 2 bases, with 15 bases left in between. The CDR3 loop spans 15 amino acids. CDR3 protein: CASTEEGLGNQPQHF. As DNA, the CDR3 is TGTGCCAGCACCGAGGAGGGATTGGGCAATCAGCCCCAGCATTTT.

CDR3 protein: CASNDVSSYNEQYF. The CDR3, as DNA: TGCGCCAGCAATGACGTCTCCTCCTACAATGAGCAGTACTTC. The chain is built from TRBV5-1 and TRBJ2-7; D unresolved. Trimming shortened V by 6 bases and J by 7 bases, and 20 bases separated the two germline ends. The CDR3 covers 14 residues. Germline CDR1 reads SGHRS; CDR2 reads YFSETQ.

About this clonotype: A much larger clone differs from this one at a single base, so this may be a read error. For the CDR3, the DNA is TGCACCAGCAGCGGGAGTTTCTACGAGCAGTACTTC. Translation: CTSSGSFYEQYF. The V call is TRBV5-1, the J call TRBJ2-7; 8 nucleotides align to TRBD2. CDR3 length: 12 amino acids. CDR1 is SGHRS and CDR2 is YFSETQ in the germline V gene.

This clonotype appeared many times. J is TRBJ2-2 and V is TRBV9; 8 bases are shared with TRBD2. Unmatched junction bases numbered 1, after V lost 2 bases and J lost 4 bases. Per germline, CDR1 SGDLS and CDR2 YYNGEE. The CDR3 runs 14 residues. The CDR3 loop is CASSVGGGTGELFF. The CDR3 nucleotides are TGTGCCAGCAGCGTCGGGGGGGGCACCGGGGAGCTGTTTTTT.

This clonotype was recorded a few times. The chain couples TRBV29-1 to TRBJ2-2, with TRBD2 as a possible D gene (5 bases). This CDR3 has 14 amino acids. V lost 7 bases and J lost 6, with 18 bases in between. Germline CDR1 is SQVTM and CDR2 is ANQGSEA. CDR3 DNA sequence: TGCAGCGCTATGACTACCTTCCAGGCCGGGGAGCTGTTTTTT. The encoded protein is CSAMTTFQAGELFF.

In this sample, this clonotype turned up many times. The chain has TRBV29-1 and TRBJ2-1, with 11 bases matching TRBD2. The length of the CDR3 is 16 residues. The V and J ends lost 0 bases and 3 bases, in that order; junction bases with no gene match: 4. Germline loops: CDR1 SQVTM, CDR2 ANQGSEA. The CDR3 sequence is CSVEDYTSGGYNEQFF. The CDR3 nucleotides read TGCAGCGTTGAAGACTATACTAGCGGGGGCTACAATGAGCAGTTCTTC.

This clonotype has only a few counts. This sequence joins TRBV4-1 and TRBJ1-2; D uncertain. This CDR3 region has 14 residues. Germline lookup yields CDR1 MGHRA and CDR2 YSYEKL. V dropped 2 bases and J dropped 4 bases, with 11 bases sitting between them. The CDR3 nucleotides are TGCGCCAGCAGCCAACGAACCCCCAGCTATGGCTACACCTTC. Translated: CASSQRTPSYGYTF.

This sequence joins TRBV20-1 and TRBJ1-5, with TRBD1 as a possible D gene (5 bases). Between the trimmed V and J ends, which lost 6 bases and 0 bases, there was a span of 12 bases. The CDR3 spans 14 residues. Germline V gene data show CDR1 as DFQATT and CDR2 as SNEGSKA (reference sequence). This CDR3 reads CSASPGTSNQPQHF. In DNA, the CDR3 is TGCAGTGCGTCCCCGGGGACTAGCAATCAGCCCCAGCATTTT.

This sequence joins TRBV12-3 or TRBV12-4 and TRBJ2-1; TRBD1 or TRBD2 may be the D gene (6 bases each). V was pared by 8 bases and J by 7 bases, with 18 bases between. This CDR3 spans 14 amino acids. For the CDR3, the DNA is TGTGCCAGCGGGCCCCTAGCGAGGGGGAATGAGCAGTTCTTC. Translated, it gives CASGPLARGNEQFF.

This clonotype was detected only a few times. The rearrangement links TRBV12-3 or TRBV12-4 to TRBJ2-1; TRBD1 is a possible D gene (7 bases). V lost 6 bases, J lost 7 bases, and 16 bases lay in between. CDR3 size: 14 residues. The CDR3, as DNA: TGTGCCAGCAGGAGGGGGCGGGGAAGTAATGAGCAGTTCTTC. This encodes CASRRGRGSNEQFF.

Remarks on this clonotype: Given the absence of the conserved phenylalanine or tryptophan at the CDR3 end, a read error is likely. V gene TRBV29-1 combines with J gene TRBJ2-6, with unresolved D. The germline CDR1 and CDR2 sequences are SQVTM and ANQGSEA. The CDR3 loop spans 13 amino acids. V lost 5 bases, J lost 1 base, and 6 bases lay in between. The CDR3 DNA reads as TGCAGCGTTCAACCTTCTGGGGCCAACGTCCTGACTGTC. Its translation: CSVQPSGANVLTV.

Note on this clonotype: This could be a read error, since a much larger clone is one nucleotide away. This sequence joins TRBV2 and TRBJ2-1; the D gene is possibly TRBD2 (6 bases). Trimming took 8 bases from V and 4 from J, leaving 21 bases between them. Looked up from germline, CDR1 is SNHLY and CDR2 is FYNNEI. The length of the CDR3 is 16 residues. The DNA of the CDR3 is TGTGCCAGCGGTCGGTGGGGAGAGGGAGGATACAATGAGCAGTTCTTC. Translating it yields CASGRWGEGGYNEQFF.

This clonotype was seen a handful of times. This chain connects TRBV5-1 to TRBJ2-1; 10 nucleotides align to TRBD2. The CDR3 extends over 16 amino acids. Germline loops: CDR1 SGHRS, CDR2 YFSETQ. V lost 4 bases and J lost 3; bases outside the gene matches: 7. The CDR3 nucleotides are TGCGCCAGCAGCCTGGACAGGACTAGCGGCTACAATGAGCAGTTCTTC. This sequence encodes CASSLDRTSGYNEQFF.

J is TRBJ2-1 and V is TRBV29-1; D gene uncertain. This CDR3 region has 16 residues. The V end was cut by 5 bases, the J end by 3 bases, with 20 bases between. Germline V CDR1 and CDR2: SQVTM, ANQGSEA. The chain's CDR3 is CSVNPARAVDYNEQFF. The CDR3, as DNA: TGCAGCGTTAACCCGGCCCGGGCCGTAGACTACAATGAGCAGTTCTTC.

The chain employs TRBV15 and TRBJ1-2; D not resolved. Trimming shortened V by 6 bases and J by 2 bases, and 10 bases separated the two germline ends. The CDR3 has 13 amino acids. Germline V gene lookup returns CDR1 LNHNV and CDR2 YYDKDF (reference sequence). The CDR3 DNA is TGTGCCACCAGTAAAGACGTAAACTATGGCTACACCTTC. It codes for CATSKDVNYGYTF.

This clonotype was found many times. This sequence joins TRBV5-1 and TRBJ2-3; D gene uncertain. CDR3 length equals 15 residues. Trimming cost V 4 bases and J 1 base, with 13 bases left between them. Germline CDR1 and CDR2: SGHRS and YFSETQ. The CDR3 reads CASSLGILGTDTQYF. In DNA, the CDR3 is TGCGCCAGCAGCCTCGGTATACTTGGCACAGATACGCAGTATTTT.

The chain's CDR3 is CASTKGGGTYEQYF. The CDR3 nucleotides read TGTGCCAGCACTAAGGGGGGTGGGACCTACGAGCAGTACTTC. The chain recombines TRBV6-5 with TRBJ2-4; D is possibly TRBD1 or TRBD2 (6 bases each). Matching the DNA end better, TRBJ2-7 makes the J call doubtful. The CDR3 totals 14 residues. Germline V CDR1 and CDR2: MNHEY, SVGAGI.

This clonotype came up many times. The J gene is TRBJ2-1, the V gene TRBV7-2; unclear D gene. This CDR3 is 11 amino acids long. Deletions cut 3 bases from V and 6 bases from J, with 3 bases between. The germline CDR1 and CDR2 sequences are SGHTA and FQGNSA. As DNA, the CDR3 is TGTGCCAGCAGCTTTTTCAATGAGCAGTTCTTC. It specifies CASSFFNEQFF. Using reference TRBV7-2 and TRBJ2-1 for the parts outside the CDR3, the full variable domain is GAGVSQSPSNKVTEKGKDVELRCDPISGHTALYWYRQSLGQGLEFLIYFQGNSAPDKSGLPSDRFSAERTGGSVSTLTIQRTQQEDSAVYLCASSFFNEQFFGPGTRLTVL.